This record looks at one TCR beta chain sequence and its context. As processed by the authors: Amplified reference gene primers provided the basis for estimating nucleated cell counts. Profiling relied on immunoSEQ multiplex PCR, and the TCRdb table lists in-frame clones only, not all of them. V and J calls and clone size follow that table, whereas D and trimming were derived from the DNA. The data contain 370,000 or so clones, 81% of them singletons. This sample is drawn from a study of blood T cell repertoires in COVID-19. Overall study: PBMCs, B-cell-depleted T cells, or T cells were the source of the cDNA or gDNA that made up the material.

CDR3 length: 13 amino acids. CDR1 is KGHSH and CDR2 is LQKENI in the germline V gene. V was pared by 2 bases and J by 6 bases, with 11 bases between. The rearrangement uses TRBV18 and TRBJ2-7; D might be TRBD2 (6 bases). The sample was peripheral blood. This TCR came from a human donor with acute or convalescent COVID-19. The donor label of this sample is uncertain. In DNA, the CDR3 is TGTGCCAGCTCACCATTGGAGGGTAGCGAGCAGTACTTC. It is translated as CASSPLEGSEQYF.